This T cell receptor beta chain was sequenced during a study of beta chain features in type 1 diabetes. Across the whole study: Examination of sorted cells across all samples involved around 98 million cells. Study results and caveats: In cDNA sequencing, cells with high TCR expression could be over-represented. TCRB CDR3s from Type 1 diabetes patients were moderately but significantly shorter in all four CD4+ subsets.

Isolation of CD4+ naive, central memory, regulatory and stem cell-like memory cells was achieved by sorting via CD45RO/CCR7/CD25/CD127/CD95/CD27. Expressed TCRB transcripts were sequenced because the entire RNA isolate underwent reverse transcription. Produced via immunoSEQ multiplex PCR; TCRdb's table is partial and in-frame only. This sample has more than 100,000 clones, with roughly 15% found just once. There are a few counts of this clone. Its antigen is unidentified. The CDR3 consists of 12 residues. Germline V lookup: CDR1 SNHLY, CDR2 FYNNEI. V lost 9 bases to trimming and J lost 2 bases, with 11 bases between them.

Sample: central memory CD4+ T cells from blood. The sequence came from a man aged 25-40 years with type 1 diabetes. This chain connects TRBV2 to TRBJ2-7, with D unresolved. The CDR3 DNA sequence: TGTGCCAGTGCAAATATCCCCTACGAGCAGTACTTC. Translating it yields CASANIPYEQYF.